One T cell receptor (beta chain) is described in this entry. This sample was included in a study of T-cell memory formation after mild COVID-19. In germline, CDR1 is KGHDR, CDR2 SFDVKD. The length of the CDR3 is 16 residues. The ends were cut back, 7 bases at V and 1 base at J, with 18 bases in the middle. One entry per CDR3 protein, called by TCRdb with MiXCR from the 5' RACE reads. The sample lists under 250,000 distinct CDR3 sequences, 15% to 19% occurring once. The sequencing sample was made of PBMCs or a T cell subset sorted from them (not recorded which). The chain is built from TRBV24-1 and TRBJ1-1; D might be TRBD1 (6 bases). The source is an adult woman who had mild COVID-19 (a few samples of this study predate the infection). Cell type and time point are not known. The CDR3 DNA reads as TGTGCCACCAGGGCCGGACAGCCCGGATCGAACACTGAAGCTTTCTTT. This gives the protein CATRAGQPGSNTEAFF.